The 23 T cell receptor beta chains reported below all come from one sample, sequenced in a study of blood T cell repertoires in COVID-19. Clones were read by immunoSEQ multiplex PCR, and TCRdb kept only the in-frame ones, dropping some. Of about 120,000 clones listed, 80% to 90% are singletons. The sample taken for sequencing was peripheral blood. These receptors originate from a man aged 70 or older with active or convalescent COVID-19.

J is TRBJ2-5 and V is TRBV6-5, with 10 bases matching TRBD1. This CDR3 is built from 14 residues. The V gene end was trimmed by 5 bases and the J gene end by 5 bases; junction bases not matched to a gene: 5. Germline V gives CDR1 MNHEY, CDR2 SVGAGI. The chain's CDR3 is CASSTPGQGETQYF. The CDR3 DNA reads as TGTGCCAGCAGTACCCCGGGACAGGGGGAGACCCAGTACTTC.

The gene calls are TRBV7-2 and TRBJ2-1; 9 nucleotides match TRBD2. This CDR3 is built from 16 residues. Germline CDR1 reads SGHTA; CDR2 reads FQGNSA. V lost 1 base and J lost 3; bases outside the gene matches: 4. The CDR3 loop is CASSLGWTSVYNEQFF. CDR3 DNA sequence: TGTGCCAGCAGCTTAGGTTGGACTAGCGTCTACAATGAGCAGTTCTTC.

Only a few counts were recorded for this clone. The chain couples TRBV5-1 to TRBJ1-4; TRBD1 matches 9 bases. Germline values: CDR1 SGHRS, CDR2 YFSETQ. CDR3 length: 15 residues. J lost 8 bases, V lost 3 bases, and 8 bases had no gene match. The CDR3, as DNA: TGCGCCAGCAGCTCTTTGACAGGGGGGGACGAAAAACTGTTTTTT. The encoded protein is CASSSLTGGDEKLFF.

This sequence joins TRBV6-5 and TRBJ1-5; TRBD1 agrees at 9 bases. Germline V gives CDR1 MNHEY, CDR2 SVGAGI. This CDR3 region has 14 residues. V trimming: 8 bases; J trimming: 6 bases; junction bases outside the gene matches: 8. This CDR3 reads CASLQGARGQPQHF. The CDR3 DNA sequence: TGTGCCAGCCTACAGGGGGCGCGAGGTCAGCCCCAGCATTTT.

The V call is TRBV18, the J call TRBJ2-1, with D unclear. V was trimmed by 3 bases and J by 4 bases, leaving 13 bases between them. Germline lookup yields CDR1 KGHSH and CDR2 LQKENI. The CDR3 covers 15 residues. The CDR3 sequence is CASSPSRVTYNEQFF. The CDR3 nucleotides read TGTGCCAGCTCACCCAGCCGGGTAACGTACAATGAGCAGTTCTTC.

The genes are TRBV7-9 and TRBJ2-7; a weak D match, TRBD1 (5 bases). This CDR3 contains 14 residues. Trimming shortened V by 4 bases and J by 2 bases, and 12 bases separated the two germline ends. CDR1 is SEHNR, CDR2 FQNEAQ, per germline (reference sequence). The CDR3 here is CASSSGAATYEQYF. The CDR3 nucleotides read TGTGCCAGCAGCTCTGGGGCTGCAACCTACGAGCAGTACTTC.

This clone has only one observation. The chain couples TRBV5-1 to TRBJ2-3; TRBD1 matches 8 bases. The CDR3 totals 14 residues. Per the germline V gene, CDR1 is SGHRS and CDR2 is YFSETQ. V shed 7 bases and J 4 bases; nucleotides not matched to a gene: 8. This CDR3 is CASGLTGVADTQYF. The DNA of the CDR3 is TGCGCCAGCGGGTTGACAGGGGTTGCAGATACGCAGTATTTT.

The rearrangement links TRBV28 to TRBJ1-1, with D hard to call. Trimming removed 3 bases at V and 6 bases at J, with 8 bases between. This CDR3 has 12 amino acids. CDR1 and CDR2 from the germline V gene are MDHEN and SYDVKM. DNA of the CDR3: TGTGCCAGCAGTTTTTTCCTCGCTGAAGCTTTCTTT. Translation: CASSFFLAEAFF. The full variable domain, with the rest looked up from reference TRBV28 and TRBJ1-1, is DVKVTQSSRYLVKRTGEKVFLECVQDMDHENMFWYRQDPGLGLRLIYFSYDVKMKEKGDIPEGYSVSREKKERFSLILESASTNQTSMYLCASSFFLAEAFFGQGTRLTVV.

V is TRBV7-3 and J is TRBJ2-2; D possibly corresponds to TRBD2 (7 bases). V dropped 5 bases and J dropped 6 bases, with 16 bases sitting between them. This CDR3 is 15 amino acids long. Germline assignment: CDR1 SGHTA and CDR2 FQGTGA. The CDR3 DNA reads as TGTGCCAGCAGCCCCCTGGGGGGGGCCCCCGGGGAGCTGTTTTTT. This gives the protein CASSPLGGAPGELFF.

The chain combines TRBV4-2 with TRBJ1-6; D is possibly TRBD1 (6 bases). Germline V CDR1 and CDR2: LGHNA, YNFKEQ. V was pared by 2 bases and J by 9 bases, with 14 bases between. The CDR3 covers 15 residues. CDR3 bases: TGTGCCAGCAGCCAATCGGTAGGGGGGGGTTCACCCCTCCACTTT. Translated, it gives CASSQSVGGGSPLHF.

The J gene is TRBJ1-1, the V gene TRBV28, with a possible D match to TRBD1 (5 bases). The CDR3 has 15 residues. The ends were cut back, 7 bases at V and 1 base at J, with 16 bases in the middle. Germline CDR1 and CDR2: MDHEN and SYDVKM. In DNA, the CDR3 is TGTGCCAGCACCCACGGGGGGACGGGGAACACTGAAGCTTTCTTT. Translation: CASTHGGTGNTEAFF. The full variable domain, completed using reference TRBV28 and TRBJ1-1, is DVKVTQSSRYLVKRTGEKVFLECVQDMDHENMFWYRQDPGLGLRLIYFSYDVKMKEKGDIPEGYSVSREKKERFSLILESASTNQTSMYLCASTHGGTGNTEAFFGQGTRLTVV.

This chain connects TRBV29-1 to TRBJ1-1; TRBD1 agrees at 7 bases. Germline CDR1 reads SQVTM; CDR2 reads ANQGSEA. J was trimmed by 2 bases and V by 7 bases; bases with no gene match: 1. The CDR3 spans 11 residues. CDR3 DNA: TGCAGCGGGACAGGAAACACTGAAGCTTTCTTT. Its protein is CSGTGNTEAFF.

The CDR3 sequence is CASSNTGSTEAFF. The DNA for the CDR3 is TGCGCCAGCAGCAATACAGGGTCCACTGAAGCTTTCTTT. The rearrangement links TRBV5-1 to TRBJ1-1; TRBD1 is a possible D gene (6 bases). V was trimmed by 4 bases and J by 4 bases, leaving 11 bases between them. CDR1 and CDR2 from the germline V gene are SGHRS and YFSETQ. The CDR3 covers 13 residues.

The rearrangement uses TRBV13 and TRBJ2-3, with 7 bases identical to TRBD2. The CDR3 runs to 13 residues. Germline loops: CDR1 PRHDT, CDR2 FYEKMQ (reference sequence). Unmatched junction bases numbered 1, after V lost 3 bases and J lost 4 bases. Written as DNA, the CDR3 is TGTGCCAGCAGCTTTCTAGCGGCAGATACGCAGTATTTT. It translates to CASSFLAADTQYF.

This clone was seen only once. The V call is TRBV10-3, the J call TRBJ1-1, with 8 bases fitting TRBD1. Per the germline V gene, CDR1 is ENHRY and CDR2 is SYGVKD. With V trimmed by 7 bases and J by 7 bases, 11 bases remained unmatched. The CDR3 length is 14 residues. CDR3 nucleotide sequence: TGTGCCATCACCCCGGGACAGGCCCCCGGTGAAGCTTTCTTT. Its protein product is CAITPGQAPGEAFF.

The chain joins TRBV4-2 to TRBJ2-2; TRBD2 aligns across 13 bases. The CDR3 length is 19 residues. Germline V CDR1 and CDR2: LGHNA, YNFKEQ. V lost 2 bases, J lost 4 bases, and 10 bases stayed unmatched. The CDR3 nucleotides read TGTGCCAGCAGCCAACTTGGAGGGACTAGCGGGACATTCACCGGGGAGCTGTTTTTT. Its translation is CASSQLGGTSGTFTGELFF.

The chain carries TRBV19 and TRBJ2-3, with 10 bases aligning to TRBD1. V was pared by 6 bases and J by 5 bases, with 8 bases of the junction left unmatched. Germline CDR1 reads LNHDA; CDR2 reads SQIVND (reference sequence). The CDR3 contains 15 residues. The DNA of the CDR3 is TGTGCCAGTAGCCCGGGACAGGGGTTAGGAGATACGCAGTATTTT. The encoded protein is CASSPGQGLGDTQYF.

This clone was seen many times. The rearrangement links TRBV6-6 to TRBJ2-1; D unresolved. Trimming removed 6 bases from V and 3 bases from J, with 3 bases in between. The CDR3 is made up of 11 amino acids. CDR1 is MNHNY and CDR2 is SVGAGI in the germline V gene (reference sequence). The CDR3 nucleotides read TGTGCCAGCAGCATCTACAATGAGCAGTTCTTC. It codes for CASSIYNEQFF.

CDR3 region: CASSPHVGGSYEQYF. The CDR3 coding sequence is TGTGCCAGCTCACCCCATGTGGGGGGATCCTACGAGCAGTACTTC. The chain employs TRBV18 and TRBJ2-7, with D perhaps matching TRBD2 (6 bases). The V gene's germline CDR1 is KGHSH and CDR2 LQKENI. V shed 3 bases and J shed 1 base, with 13 bases lying between them. CDR3 length equals 15 residues.

The rearrangement links TRBV9 to TRBJ2-7, with 9 bases fitting TRBD1. V lost 0 bases, J lost 4 bases, and 14 bases stayed unmatched. The CDR3 runs to 18 residues. Germline CDR1 and CDR2: SGDLS and YYNGEE. CDR3 DNA: TGTGCCAGCAGCGTAGGTCGGGGAGGAGACAGGGGGTTTTACGAGCAGTACTTC. As protein: CASSVGRGGDRGFYEQYF. The whole variable domain, filled in from reference TRBV9 and TRBJ2-7, reads DSGVTQTPKHLITATGQRVTLRCSPRSGDLSVYWYQQSLDQGLQFLIQYYNGEERAKGNILERFSAQQFPDLHSELNLSSLELGDSALYFCASSVGRGGDRGFYEQYFGPGTRLTVT.

The chain joins TRBV7-2 to TRBJ1-3; D is ambiguous. Per germline, CDR1 SGHTA and CDR2 FQGNSA. V was pared by 1 base and J by 4 bases, with 5 bases between. This CDR3 has 13 residues. CDR3 residues: CASSLDKGNTIYF. CDR3 in DNA: TGTGCCAGCAGCTTAGACAAAGGAAACACCATATATTTT.

The V gene is TRBV7-9, the J gene TRBJ2-7; 7 nucleotides match TRBD1. V dropped 5 bases and J dropped 1; count of bases not matched to a gene: 11. Germline V lookup: CDR1 SEHNR, CDR2 FQNEAQ (reference sequence). The CDR3 is 16 residues long. The CDR3 here is CASSPTEGTVSYEQYF. In nucleotides, the CDR3 is TGTGCCAGCAGCCCCACCGAAGGGACAGTTTCCTACGAGCAGTACTTC.

V and J are TRBV19 and TRBJ1-1, with a tentative D call TRBD1 (6 bases). The germline V gene encodes CDR1 LNHDA and CDR2 SQIVND (reference sequence). V was cut by 4 bases and J by 4 bases, with 13 bases left in between. The length of the CDR3 is 14 residues. The CDR3 nucleotides read TGTGCCAGTAGTAGTCAGGGGATGAGCACTGAAGCTTTCTTT. It specifies CASSSQGMSTEAFF.